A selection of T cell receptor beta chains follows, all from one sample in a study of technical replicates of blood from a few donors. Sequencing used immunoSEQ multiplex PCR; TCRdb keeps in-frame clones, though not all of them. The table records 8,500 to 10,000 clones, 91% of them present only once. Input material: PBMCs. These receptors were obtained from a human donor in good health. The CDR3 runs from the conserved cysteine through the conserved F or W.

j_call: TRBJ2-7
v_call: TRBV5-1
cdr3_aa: CASSLALDRGYEQYF

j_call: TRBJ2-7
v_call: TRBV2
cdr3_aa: CASSEYGTASYEQYF

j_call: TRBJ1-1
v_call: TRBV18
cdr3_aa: CASSPDLGTEAFF

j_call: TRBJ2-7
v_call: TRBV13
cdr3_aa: CASSLEAGGSYEQYF

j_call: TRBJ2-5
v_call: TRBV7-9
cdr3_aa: CASSFGTNQETQYF

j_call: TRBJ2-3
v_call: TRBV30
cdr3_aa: CAWSTKGLAVSDTQYF

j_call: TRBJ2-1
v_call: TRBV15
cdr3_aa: CATSRDRNEQFF

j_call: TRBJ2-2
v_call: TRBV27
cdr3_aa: CASRVQGAGRELFF

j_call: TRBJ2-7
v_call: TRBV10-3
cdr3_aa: CAISDRTDEQYF

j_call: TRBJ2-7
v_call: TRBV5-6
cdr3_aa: CASSLAQGGSEQYF

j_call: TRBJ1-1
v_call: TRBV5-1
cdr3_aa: CASGTGNTEAFF

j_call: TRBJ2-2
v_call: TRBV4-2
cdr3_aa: CASSQAETGLANTGELFF

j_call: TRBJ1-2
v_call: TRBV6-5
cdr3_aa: CASSSAGGAFYGYTF

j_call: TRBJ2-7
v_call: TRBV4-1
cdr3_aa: CASETGRLSGRNEQYF

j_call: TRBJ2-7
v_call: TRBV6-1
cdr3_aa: CASSDGAGAPHEQYF

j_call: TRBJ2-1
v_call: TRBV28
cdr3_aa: CASSSPRPSSYNEQFF

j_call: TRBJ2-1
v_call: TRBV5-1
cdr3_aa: CASTLIAGGPNEQFF